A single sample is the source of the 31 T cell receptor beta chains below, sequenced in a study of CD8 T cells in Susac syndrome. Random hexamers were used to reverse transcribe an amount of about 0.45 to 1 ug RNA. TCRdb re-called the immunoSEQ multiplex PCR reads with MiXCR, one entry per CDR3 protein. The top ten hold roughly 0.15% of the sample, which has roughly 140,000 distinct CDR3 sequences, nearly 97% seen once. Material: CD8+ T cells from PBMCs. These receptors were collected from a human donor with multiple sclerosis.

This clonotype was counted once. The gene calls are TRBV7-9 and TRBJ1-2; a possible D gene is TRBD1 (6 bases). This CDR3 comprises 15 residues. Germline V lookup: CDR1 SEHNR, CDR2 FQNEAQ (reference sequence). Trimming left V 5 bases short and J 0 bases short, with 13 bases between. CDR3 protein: CASSPRTVSNYGYTF. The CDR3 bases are TGTGCCAGCAGCCCCCGGACAGTATCTAACTATGGCTACACCTTC.

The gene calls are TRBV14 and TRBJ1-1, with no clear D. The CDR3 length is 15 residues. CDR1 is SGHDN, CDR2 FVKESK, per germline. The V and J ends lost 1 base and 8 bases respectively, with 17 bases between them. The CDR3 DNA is TGTGCCAGCAGCCAAGGGGTCCTGGTCCCCGGGGAAGCTTTCTTT. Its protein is CASSQGVLVPGEAFF.

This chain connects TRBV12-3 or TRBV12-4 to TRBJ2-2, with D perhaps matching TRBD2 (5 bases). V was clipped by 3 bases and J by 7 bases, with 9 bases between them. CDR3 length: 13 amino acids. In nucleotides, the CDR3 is TGTGCCAGCAGTTTCGGGGTAAACGGGGAGCTGTTTTTT. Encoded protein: CASSFGVNGELFF.

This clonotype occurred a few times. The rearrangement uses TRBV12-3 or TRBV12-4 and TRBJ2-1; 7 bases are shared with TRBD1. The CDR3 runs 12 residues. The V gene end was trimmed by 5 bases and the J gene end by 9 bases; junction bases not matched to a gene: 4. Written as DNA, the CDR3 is TGTGCCAGCAGTCCACAGGGGAGTGAGCAGTTCTTC. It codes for CASSPQGSEQFF.

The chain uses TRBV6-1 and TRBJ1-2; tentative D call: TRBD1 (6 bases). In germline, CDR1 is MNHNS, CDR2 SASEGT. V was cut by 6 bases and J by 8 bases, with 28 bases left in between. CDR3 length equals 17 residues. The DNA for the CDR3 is TGTGCCAGCAGCACCGCCCCTCGAGGGGGAGCGCCGGGCGGCTACACCTTC. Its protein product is CASSTAPRGGAPGGYTF.

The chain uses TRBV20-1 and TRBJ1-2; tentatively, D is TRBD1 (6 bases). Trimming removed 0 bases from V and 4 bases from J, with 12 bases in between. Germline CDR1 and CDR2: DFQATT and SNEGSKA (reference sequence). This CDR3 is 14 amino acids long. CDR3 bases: TGCAGTGCTAGAGATCTAGAGGGGGGCTATGGCTACACCTTC. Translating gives CSARDLEGGYGYTF.

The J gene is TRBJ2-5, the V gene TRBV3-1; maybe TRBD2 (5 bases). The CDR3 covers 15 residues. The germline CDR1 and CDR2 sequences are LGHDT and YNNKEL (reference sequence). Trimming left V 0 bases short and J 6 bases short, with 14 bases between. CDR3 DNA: TGTGCCAGCAGCCAAGATCGTTTGGCTAGCCAGACCCAGTACTTC. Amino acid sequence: CASSQDRLASQTQYF.

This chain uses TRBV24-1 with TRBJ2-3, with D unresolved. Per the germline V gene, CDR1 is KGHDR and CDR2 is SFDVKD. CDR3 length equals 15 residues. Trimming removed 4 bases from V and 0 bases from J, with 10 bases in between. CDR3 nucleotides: TGTGCCACCAGTGAGCGAGGATCTAGCACAGATACGCAGTATTTT. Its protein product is CATSERGSSTDTQYF.

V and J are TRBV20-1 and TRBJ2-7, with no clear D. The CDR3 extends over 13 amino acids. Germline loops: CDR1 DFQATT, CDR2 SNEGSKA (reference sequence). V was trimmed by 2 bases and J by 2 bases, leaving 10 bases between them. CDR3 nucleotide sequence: TGCAGTGCTAGACCCCCCGGTACCTACGAGCAGTACGTC. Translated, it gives CSARPPGTYEQYV.

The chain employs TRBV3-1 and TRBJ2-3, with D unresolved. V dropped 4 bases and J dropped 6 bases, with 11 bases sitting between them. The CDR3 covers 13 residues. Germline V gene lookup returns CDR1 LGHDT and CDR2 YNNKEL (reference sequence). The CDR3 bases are TGTGCCAGCAGCCCCGACGACTGGGATACGCAGTATTTT. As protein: CASSPDDWDTQYF.

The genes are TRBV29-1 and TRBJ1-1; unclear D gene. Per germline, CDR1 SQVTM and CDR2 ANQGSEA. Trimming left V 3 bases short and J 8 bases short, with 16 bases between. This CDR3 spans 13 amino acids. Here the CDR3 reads CSVDDEFTREAFF. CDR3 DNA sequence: TGCAGCGTTGACGACGAATTTACCCGGGAAGCTTTCTTT.

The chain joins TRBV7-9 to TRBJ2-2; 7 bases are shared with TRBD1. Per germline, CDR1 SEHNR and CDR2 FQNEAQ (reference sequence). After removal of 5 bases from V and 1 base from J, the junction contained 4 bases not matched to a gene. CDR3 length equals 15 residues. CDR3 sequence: CASSLDRVNTGELFF. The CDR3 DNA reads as TGTGCCAGCAGCCTCGACAGGGTGAACACCGGGGAGCTGTTTTTT.

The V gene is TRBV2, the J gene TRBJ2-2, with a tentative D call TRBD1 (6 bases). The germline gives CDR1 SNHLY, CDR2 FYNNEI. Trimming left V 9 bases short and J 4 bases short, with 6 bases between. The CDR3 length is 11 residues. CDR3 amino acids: CARTGTGELFF. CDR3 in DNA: TGTGCCAGGACAGGCACCGGGGAGCTGTTTTTT.

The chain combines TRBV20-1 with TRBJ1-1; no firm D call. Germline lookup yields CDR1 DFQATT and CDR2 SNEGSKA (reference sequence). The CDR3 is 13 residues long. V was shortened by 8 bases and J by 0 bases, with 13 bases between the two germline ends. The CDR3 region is CSSFHGLNTEAFF. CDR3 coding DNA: TGCAGTTCCTTCCACGGGTTGAACACTGAAGCTTTCTTT.

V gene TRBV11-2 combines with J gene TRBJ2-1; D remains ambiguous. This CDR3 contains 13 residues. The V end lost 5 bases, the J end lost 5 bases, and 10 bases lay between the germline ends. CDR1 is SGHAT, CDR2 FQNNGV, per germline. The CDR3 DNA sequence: TGTGCCAGCAGCCATACTAAAAACAATGAGCAGTTCTTC. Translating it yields CASSHTKNNEQFF.

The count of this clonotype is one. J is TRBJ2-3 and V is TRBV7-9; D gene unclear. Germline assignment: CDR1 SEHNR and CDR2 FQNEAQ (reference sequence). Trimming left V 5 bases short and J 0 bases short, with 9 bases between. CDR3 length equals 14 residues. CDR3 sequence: CASSEIGSTDTQYF. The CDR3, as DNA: TGTGCCAGCAGCGAGATAGGGAGCACAGATACGCAGTATTTT.

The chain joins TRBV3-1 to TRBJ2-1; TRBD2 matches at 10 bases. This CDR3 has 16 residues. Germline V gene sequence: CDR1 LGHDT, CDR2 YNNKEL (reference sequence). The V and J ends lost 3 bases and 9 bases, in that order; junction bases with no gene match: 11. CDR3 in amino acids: CASSHRAGGRSGEQFF. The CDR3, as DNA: TGTGCCAGCAGCCATAGAGCGGGGGGGCGATCGGGTGAGCAGTTCTTC.

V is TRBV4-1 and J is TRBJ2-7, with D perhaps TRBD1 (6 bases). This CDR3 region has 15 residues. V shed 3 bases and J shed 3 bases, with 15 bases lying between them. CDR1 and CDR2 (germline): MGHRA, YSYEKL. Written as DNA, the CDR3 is TGCGCCAGCAGCCAGGGGGTAGGACAGAGCTACGAGCAGTACGTC. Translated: CASSQGVGQSYEQYV.

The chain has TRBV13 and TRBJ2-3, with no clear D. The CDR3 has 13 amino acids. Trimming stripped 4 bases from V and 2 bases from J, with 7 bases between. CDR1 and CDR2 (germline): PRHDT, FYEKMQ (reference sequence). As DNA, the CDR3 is TGTGCCAGCAGCTCCAGTTACACAGATACGCAGTATTTT. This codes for CASSSSYTDTQYF. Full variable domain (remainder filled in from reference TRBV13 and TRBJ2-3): AAGVIQSPRHLIKEKRETATLKCYPIPRHDTVYWYQQGPGQDPQFLISFYEKMQSDKGSIPDRFSAQQFSDYHSELNMSSLELGDSALYFCASSSSYTDTQYFGPGTRLTVL.

CDR3 DNA sequence: TGTGCCAGCAGCTACCTAGGGGCTCCGTACAATGAGCAGTTCTTC. Its protein product is CASSYLGAPYNEQFF. The chain recombines TRBV7-8 with TRBJ2-1; D may be TRBD1 (5 bases). The V end was cut by 4 bases, the J end by 4 bases, with 14 bases between. The CDR3 totals 15 residues. Germline V lookup: CDR1 SGHVS, CDR2 FQNEAQ.

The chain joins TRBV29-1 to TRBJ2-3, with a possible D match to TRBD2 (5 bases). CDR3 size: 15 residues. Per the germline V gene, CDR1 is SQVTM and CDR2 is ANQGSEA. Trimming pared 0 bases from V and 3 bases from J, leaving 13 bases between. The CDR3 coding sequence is TGCAGCGTTGAAGAGGGTCGGGGTCTAACAGATACGCAGTATTTT. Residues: CSVEEGRGLTDTQYF.

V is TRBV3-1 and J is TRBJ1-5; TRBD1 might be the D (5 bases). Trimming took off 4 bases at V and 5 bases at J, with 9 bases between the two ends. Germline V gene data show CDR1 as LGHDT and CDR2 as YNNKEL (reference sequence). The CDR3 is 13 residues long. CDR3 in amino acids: CASSPTGDQPQHF. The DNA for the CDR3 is TGTGCCAGCAGCCCAACGGGGGATCAGCCCCAGCATTTT.

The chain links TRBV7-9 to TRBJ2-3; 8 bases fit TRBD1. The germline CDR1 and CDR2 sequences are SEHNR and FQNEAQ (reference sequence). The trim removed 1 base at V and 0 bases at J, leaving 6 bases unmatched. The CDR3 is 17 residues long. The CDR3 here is CASSLGDRTGSTDTQYF. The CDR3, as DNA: TGTGCCAGCAGCTTAGGGGACAGGACGGGTAGCACAGATACGCAGTATTTT.

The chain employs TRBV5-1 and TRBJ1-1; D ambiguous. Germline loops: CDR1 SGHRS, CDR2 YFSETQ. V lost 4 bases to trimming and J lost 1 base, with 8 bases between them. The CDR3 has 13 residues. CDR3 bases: TGCGCCAGCAGCCCGACGACGAACACTGAAGCTTTCTTT. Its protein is CASSPTTNTEAFF.

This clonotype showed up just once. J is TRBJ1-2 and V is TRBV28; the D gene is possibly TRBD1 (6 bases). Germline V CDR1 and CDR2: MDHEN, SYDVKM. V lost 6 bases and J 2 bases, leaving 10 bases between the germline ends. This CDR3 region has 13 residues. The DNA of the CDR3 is TGTGCCAGCAGCGCTCAGGGGAACTATGGCTACACCTTC. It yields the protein CASSAQGNYGYTF.

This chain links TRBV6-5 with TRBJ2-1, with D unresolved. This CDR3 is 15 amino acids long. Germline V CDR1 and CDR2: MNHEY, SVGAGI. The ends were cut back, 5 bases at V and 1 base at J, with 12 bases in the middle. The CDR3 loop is CASSPRRESYNEQFF. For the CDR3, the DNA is TGTGCCAGCAGTCCGCGGCGCGAGTCCTACAATGAGCAGTTCTTC.

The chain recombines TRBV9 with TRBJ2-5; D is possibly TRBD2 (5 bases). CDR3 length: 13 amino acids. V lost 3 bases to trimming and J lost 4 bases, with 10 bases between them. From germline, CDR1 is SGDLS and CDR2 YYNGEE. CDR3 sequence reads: CASSGGGGETQYF. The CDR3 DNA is TGTGCCAGCAGCGGCGGCGGAGGAGAGACCCAGTACTTC. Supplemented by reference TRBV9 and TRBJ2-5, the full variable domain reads DSGVTQTPKHLITATGQRVTLRCSPRSGDLSVYWYQQSLDQGLQFLIQYYNGEERAKGNILERFSAQQFPDLHSELNLSSLELGDSALYFCASSGGGGETQYFGPGTRLLVL.

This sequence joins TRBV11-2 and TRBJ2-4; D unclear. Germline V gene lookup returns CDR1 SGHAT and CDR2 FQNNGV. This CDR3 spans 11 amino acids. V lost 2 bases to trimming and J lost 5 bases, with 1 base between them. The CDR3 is CASSLQNIQYF. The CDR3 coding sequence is TGTGCCAGCAGCTTACAAAACATTCAGTACTTC.

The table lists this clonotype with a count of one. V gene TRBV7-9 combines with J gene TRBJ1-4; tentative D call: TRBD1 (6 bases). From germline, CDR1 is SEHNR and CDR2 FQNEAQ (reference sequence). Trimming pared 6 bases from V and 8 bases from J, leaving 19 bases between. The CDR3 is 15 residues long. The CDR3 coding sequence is TGTGCCAGCAGTTCGAACGGGGGGCAGGCGGAAAAACTGTTTTTT. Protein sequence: CASSSNGGQAEKLFF.

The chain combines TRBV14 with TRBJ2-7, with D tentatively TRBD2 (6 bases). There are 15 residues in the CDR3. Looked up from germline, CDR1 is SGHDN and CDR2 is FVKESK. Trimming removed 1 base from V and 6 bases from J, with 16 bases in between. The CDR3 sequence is CASSQGGPGEVEQYV. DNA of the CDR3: TGTGCCAGCAGCCAAGGCGGTCCGGGGGAGGTCGAGCAGTACGTC.

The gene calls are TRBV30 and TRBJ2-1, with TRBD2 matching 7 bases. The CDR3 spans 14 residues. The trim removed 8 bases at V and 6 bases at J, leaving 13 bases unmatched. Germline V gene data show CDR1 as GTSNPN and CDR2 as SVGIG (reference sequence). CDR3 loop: CAVHSGGVTNEQFF. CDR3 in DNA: TGTGCCGTACACTCTGGGGGGGTCACCAATGAGCAGTTCTTC.